These 17 T cell receptor beta chains were sequenced from one sample in a study of OX40 agonist ivuxolimab in advanced cancers. Some clones are missing from TCRdb's copy, which holds only in-frame ones; the method was immunoSEQ multiplex PCR. This sample has roughly 70,000 clones, with roughly four fifths found just once. Source: CD4+ or CD8+ T cells sorted from blood, taken in a trial of the OX40 agonist ivuxolimab. The receptors shown here come from an adult with an advanced solid tumor such as melanoma, head and neck, liver or kidney cancer.

The chain recombines TRBV19 with TRBJ2-6, with TRBD1 matching 8 bases. The germline gives CDR1 LNHDA, CDR2 SQIVND (reference sequence). The V gene end was trimmed by 3 bases and the J gene end by 2 bases; junction bases not matched to a gene: 3. This CDR3 region has 16 residues. CDR3 loop: CASSMQGAPGANVLTF. The CDR3, as DNA: TGTGCCAGTAGTATGCAGGGGGCCCCTGGGGCCAACGTCCTGACTTTC. The entire variable domain, with the rest obtained from reference TRBV19 and TRBJ2-6, is as follows: DGGITQSPKYLFRKEGQNVTLSCEQNLNHDAMYWYRQDPGQGLRLIYYSQIVNDFQKGDIAEGYSVSREKKESFPLTVTSAQKNPTAFYLCASSMQGAPGANVLTFGAGSRLTVL.

The chain combines TRBV5-4 with TRBJ1-2, with TRBD1 as a possible D gene (5 bases). V lost 4 bases to trimming and J lost 6 bases, with 22 bases between them. The CDR3 runs 16 residues. From germline, CDR1 is SGHNT and CDR2 YYREEE (reference sequence). This chain's CDR3 is CASSNYPIRGDNGYTF. CDR3 coding DNA: TGTGCCAGCAGCAACTACCCCATTCGGGGGGATAATGGCTACACCTTC.

The V gene is TRBV23-1, the J gene TRBJ2-1; a possible D gene is TRBD2 (6 bases). TRBV23-1 carries the ORF label, with uncertain function. This CDR3 is built from 19 residues. The V end lost 3 bases, the J end lost 3 bases, and 24 bases lay between the germline ends. CDR3: CASSQRGLAIPPNYNEQFF. CDR3 nucleotides: TGCGCCAGCAGTCAGAGAGGCCTAGCGATCCCACCCAACTACAATGAGCAGTTCTTC.

The rearrangement uses TRBV29-1 and TRBJ1-3; a possible D gene is TRBD1 (6 bases). V lost 7 bases to trimming and J lost 5 bases, with 12 bases between them. CDR3 size: 12 residues. Germline V lookup: CDR1 SQVTM, CDR2 ANQGSEA. The CDR3 reads CSGGDNRNTIYF. The CDR3 DNA reads TGCAGCGGGGGGGACAATAGAAACACCATATATTTT.

The chain carries TRBV9 and TRBJ2-5; 10 bases align to TRBD2. Germline-derived CDR1 and CDR2 are SGDLS and YYNGEE. With V trimmed by 0 bases and J by 4 bases, 6 bases remained unmatched. The CDR3 is 16 amino acids. DNA of the CDR3: TGTGCCAGCAGCGTAGATATGGGACTAGCGCCAGAGACCCAGTACTTC. The encoded protein is CASSVDMGLAPETQYF.

The rearrangement links TRBV28 to TRBJ2-3; D might be TRBD2 (6 bases). Per germline, CDR1 MDHEN and CDR2 SYDVKM. There are 15 residues in the CDR3. Trimming removed 5 bases at V and 1 base at J, with 13 bases between. CDR3 residues: CASSRWRERTDTQYF. CDR3 nucleotide sequence: TGTGCCAGCAGTCGGTGGAGGGAACGCACAGATACGCAGTATTTT.

This sequence joins TRBV9 and TRBJ2-1; 7 bases map to TRBD1. In germline, CDR1 is SGDLS, CDR2 YYNGEE. The junction had 13 bases not matched to a gene; V was cut back by 3 bases and J by 7 bases. The CDR3 covers 16 residues. CDR3 sequence (DNA): TGTGCCAGCAGCGCGACCGGGACAGCAATGGGGAATGAGCAGTTCTTC. Its protein product is CASSATGTAMGNEQFF.

In its sample, this clone was seen a few times. This chain links TRBV6-6 with TRBJ2-7; the D gene is possibly TRBD1 (5 bases). V was shortened by 0 bases and J by 5 bases, with 11 bases between the two germline ends. The CDR3 extends over 14 amino acids. Germline assignment: CDR1 MNHNY and CDR2 SVGAGI (reference sequence). Written as DNA, the CDR3 is TGTGCCAGCAGTTACTCCCAGGGAAGCCACGAGCAGTACTTC. It yields the protein CASSYSQGSHEQYF.

The V call is TRBV6-1, the J call TRBJ1-4; D is unresolved. The V gene lost 6 bases and the J gene lost 8 bases, with 16 bases spanning the gap. The CDR3 is 14 residues long. CDR1 MNHNS and CDR2 SASEGT come from the germline V gene. CDR3 DNA sequence: TGTGCCAGCAGCCCGAGAGGAGGCCGGGAAAAACTGTTTTTT. It translates to CASSPRGGREKLFF.

The rearrangement links TRBV28 to TRBJ2-1; D may correspond to TRBD1 or TRBD2 (5 bases each). Germline CDR1 reads MDHEN; CDR2 reads SYDVKM. The CDR3 spans 14 residues. Trimming cost V 6 bases and J 7 bases, with 16 bases left between them. The CDR3 DNA is TGTGCCAGCAGCTACCCGGGACGGTCAAATGAGCAGTTCTTC. The encoded protein is CASSYPGRSNEQFF.

The genes are TRBV5-4 and TRBJ2-2; TRBD2 matches 8 bases. The CDR3 length is 15 residues. V lost 4 bases to trimming and J lost 6 bases; unmatched junction nucleotides: 8. Germline CDR1 SGHNT, CDR2 YYREEE (reference sequence). The CDR3 loop is CASSPGGDLPGELFF. Written as DNA, the CDR3 is TGTGCCAGCAGCCCGGGGGGGGATTTGCCCGGGGAGCTGTTTTTT.

The chain recombines TRBV11-3 with TRBJ2-2; possible D gene TRBD1, 6 bases. The CDR3 is made up of 16 amino acids. Germline CDR1 SGHNT, CDR2 YENEEA. V lost 4 bases to trimming and J lost 3 bases, with 15 bases between them. The CDR3 is CASSSLAPGDTGELFF. The CDR3 DNA is TGTGCCAGCAGCTCCCTTGCCCCAGGGGACACCGGGGAGCTGTTTTTT. Full variable domain (rest looked up from reference TRBV11-3 and TRBJ2-2): EAGVVQSPRYKIIEKKQPVAFWCNPISGHNTLYWYLQNLGQGPELLIRYENEEAVDDSQLPKDRFSAERLKGVDSTLKIQPAELGDSAVYLCASSSLAPGDTGELFFGEGSRLTVL.

The chain carries TRBV7-9 and TRBJ1-3; D gene uncertain. The ends were cut back, 5 bases at V and 4 bases at J, with 12 bases in the middle. Germline CDR1 reads SEHNR; CDR2 reads FQNEAQ (reference sequence). CDR3 length equals 14 residues. This chain's CDR3 is CASSGLGYGNTIYF. The CDR3 bases are TGTGCCAGCAGCGGGTTGGGGTACGGAAACACCATATATTTT.

This chain uses TRBV7-9 with TRBJ2-1, with a tentative D call TRBD2 (6 bases). The CDR3 is made up of 16 amino acids. The germline gives CDR1 SEHNR, CDR2 FQNEAQ (reference sequence). Trimming removed 3 bases at V and 9 bases at J, with 21 bases between. CDR3 bases: TGTGCCAGCAGCTTGTATTCGGGAGTGGTATCGGGTGAGCAGTTCTTC. It encodes CASSLYSGVVSGEQFF.

The rearrangement joins TRBV7-2 to TRBJ2-5; no clear D gene. CDR3 length: 14 residues. V was clipped by 2 bases and J by 5 bases, with 12 bases between them. Germline values: CDR1 SGHTA, CDR2 FQGNSA. The CDR3 reads CASSLPGTGETQYF. The CDR3 coding sequence is TGTGCCAGCAGCTTACCCGGCACCGGGGAGACCCAGTACTTC.

The rearrangement links TRBV18 to TRBJ1-5, with a possible D match to TRBD1 (5 bases). V gave up 3 bases and J gave up 2 bases, with 14 bases separating them. Germline-derived CDR1 and CDR2 are KGHSH and LQKENI. CDR3 length: 16 amino acids. The CDR3: CASSPQGLGGNQPQHF. CDR3 nucleotides: TGTGCCAGCTCACCTCAGGGTTTGGGTGGCAATCAGCCCCAGCATTTT.

The chain carries TRBV21-1 and TRBJ2-3; TRBD2 is taken as the D call from the table, unchecked against the DNA. TRBV21-1 represents a pseudogene. CDR3 length equals 17 residues. The CDR3 loop is CASSKGSGGRGTDTQYF. DNA of the CDR3: TGTGCCAGCAGCAAAGGGTCGGGGGGGCGCGGCACAGATACGCAGTATTTT.